A selection of T cell receptor beta chains follows, all from one sample in a study of cytomegalovirus exposure and HLA in healthy donors. Some clones are missing from TCRdb's copy, which holds only in-frame ones; the method was immunoSEQ multiplex PCR. The table lists roughly 120,000 clones, around 75% of them singletons, with around 5% in the top ten. Sequencing used PBMCs. The receptor source for this set is a man in his 60s in good health and CMV-seropositive. Each CDR3 is given with its conserved first and last residue.

v_gene,len,CDR3aa
TRBV28,16,CASWRGLAGAYNEQFF
TRBV5-4,15,CASSLDSGGLDTQYF
TRBV29-1,13,CSVAPTGGSEAFF
TRBV9,18,CASSPRTSGGAVSETQYF
TRBV5-1,15,CASKRQTSSYNEQFF
TRBV6-4,15,CASSDGAGEENEQYF
TRBV2,15,CASKRTGGRTDTQYF
TRBV19,15,CASSISLGPNEKLFF
TRBV29-1,13,CSATGGGSEKLFF
TRBV27,13,CASSPRGGEPQHF
TRBV5-1,16,CASSPFEGSGGNTIYF
TRBV28,16,CASSPPRGFSYNEQFF
TRBV27,18,CASSTIRFDRGGTDTQYF
TRBV27,15,CASSFWDGGAYEQYF
TRBV25-1,13,CASRTTGPETQYF
TRBV7-9,14,CASSRDSQLYGYTF
TRBV7-6,18,CASSLRDRGGSGANVLTF
TRBV7-9,14,CASSLARVTDTQYF
TRBV2,16,CASSLLAGGTRDTQYF
TRBV11-2,16,CASSPFGQGIPYEQYF